This T cell receptor (beta chain) appears in the sequencing data of a study of vaccination effects on CD4 cells after COVID-19 (dated by TCRdb to about 2022). Regarding the study in general: To identify antigen-specific CD4+ T cell clonotypes by their expansion, the ViraFEST assay first stimulated PBMC with viral peptide pools and then applied TCR sequencing. Altogether, over 9 COVID-19 convalescent patients and several SARS-CoV-2-naive healthy vaccine recipients made up the full study. Each participant received two doses of an mRNA SARS-CoV-2 vaccine, either BNT162b2 or mRNA-1273. About 1.8 million PBMC per well were cultured with 10 ug/ml peptides in IMDM containing roughly 5% human AB serum, roughly 10 IU/ml IL-2 and gentamicin. SARS-CoV-2 spike-specific CD4+ TCR repertoires were compared before and after mRNA vaccination in COVID-19 convalescent patients and in infection-naive vaccine recipients. In the study, cultures from other donors were sequenced using the Oncomine TCR Beta short-read assay on an Illumina iSeq 100. What the research found in general, with its limitations: Only a small number of convalescent patients were included, and no early post-infection timepoints were available, which limited the study. Both infection-induced and vaccine-induced clones contracted markedly at late post-vaccination timepoints, which is consistent with waning T cell responses. In healthy vaccine recipients, vaccine-induced clones were almost all SARS-CoV-2 mono-reactive, with only 1 of 255 being cross-reactive with common cold coronaviruses.

Library method: the immunoSEQ multiplex PCR assay. DNA from the cultured, isolated CD4+ T cells was subjected to TCR beta CDR3 sequencing. Per the authors' processing: Non-productive TCR sequences were removed, reads were trimmed to the CDR3 region, and CDR3s of at least 7 amino acids were retained. The MANAFEST web app was used to identify antigen-specific clonotypes by comparing expansion in peptide wells with expansion in reference cultures. Positive clones required FDR<0.05 expansion versus reference and all other wells, odds ratio above 5, and frequency above 0.1% in two replicate wells. Clonotypes significantly expanded in SARS-CoV-2 spike wells and in at least one common cold coronavirus spike condition were defined as cross-reactive. Levenshtein distance calculated with the stringdist R package was used to assess CDR3 similarity, and unrooted trees were constructed with ape in R 3.6.1. TCRdb's version of the immuneACCESS table is confined to in-frame rearrangements and falls short of the full clone set. An unresolved V gene accounts for under half of the shortfall where checked; the remainder is of unknown origin. The V and J calls and the clone size are those of that table, but D and trimming were determined from the DNA. This sample comprises about 53,000 clones, roughly 80% of them detected only once. The biggest ten clones account for approximately 3% of the sample.

At the junction V is shortened by 2 bases and J by 5 bases, with 20 bases in between. CDR1 and CDR2, looked up from the germline V gene, are SGHTA and FQGNSA. The CDR3 has 17 amino acids, counting the end cysteine and phenylalanine. Left in the record is the CDR3 DNA by itself, 51 bases read in frame from the first base. Worth noting for this clone: Its antigen is still unknown. One base away there is no much larger clone; base qualities are not given.

After 10 to 11 days of culture, CD4+ T cells were isolated with the EasySep CD4+ T cell isolation kit. Healthy vaccine recipients had no prior SARS-CoV-2 infection, confirmed by negative nucleocapsid antibodies before and after vaccination. On days 3 and 7, half of the culture medium was replaced with fresh IL-2-containing medium. Unless noted otherwise, every peptide stimulation condition was cultured in triplicate wells. Using Ficoll-Paque Plus gradient centrifugation, PBMC were separated from whole blood and then either used fresh or cryopreserved at -140C. Genomic DNA was extracted from cultured CD4+ T cells with the QIAamp micro DNA kit.

This TCR derives from a human donor who received a COVID-19 vaccine. Recombination linked TRBV7-2 to TRBJ2-3; TRBD2 is a possible D gene, resting on 7 matching bases. This sample comprised CD4+ T cells from PBMCs cultured without peptide, obtained before COVID-19 vaccination. This receptor carries the CDR3 CASSLLGTRGPGDTQYF. The sequenced DNA: TGTGCCAGCAGCTTATTAGGTACGCGGGGGCCTGGAGATACGCAGTATTTT.